This T cell receptor (beta chain) originates from a study of OX40 agonist ivuxolimab in advanced cancers. For the wider study: Ivuxolimab, which targeted the costimulatory receptor OX40 (CD134), was an agonistic, fully human IgG2 monoclonal antibody. Intravenous ivuxolimab was administered to patients every 2 weeks at six dose levels: 0.01, 0.1, 0.3, 1.5, 3 and 10 mg/kg. Of the 50 or so patients in dose escalation, about 20 had hepatocellular carcinoma, some 15 had melanoma, 9 had renal cell carcinoma and 9 had head and neck cancer. In the dose-escalation cohort, around four fifths of patients were male, and the mean age was about 55 years, with a range of roughly 23 to 85. Prior anti-PD-1, anti-PD-L1 or anti-CTLA-4 therapy was permitted, and about 40% of dose-escalation patients had received checkpoint inhibitors. Partial responses occurred in three dose-escalation patients, of whom one had hepatocellular carcinoma and two had cutaneous melanoma. Peripheral TCRbeta sequencing was intended to test whether TCR sequence diversity was altered and clonal T-cell expansion was caused by ivuxolimab. The paper covers the monotherapy dose-escalation part of the phase I ivuxolimab trial, which included N ≈ 57 patients.

Genomic DNA was extracted from sorted cells for sequencing of the TCRbeta CDR3 region. TCRbeta CDR3 regions were sequenced using the immunoSEQ Assay. Not all clones reach the TCRdb copy of this immuneACCESS table, which keeps in-frame sequences only. Checked studies attribute under half of the gap to unresolved V genes and leave the rest unexplained. A total of fewer than 90,000 clones appear in this sample, roughly 84% of them only once. Roughly 0.23% of the sample belongs to the ten largest clones. General conclusions and limits of the study: At doses of 0.1 to 3.0 mg/kg, clonal expansion of both CD4+ and CD8+ T cells in blood was seen between baseline and week 6. The antigen specificity of the clonally expanded peripheral T cells was not determined. In the 0.1-3.0 mg/kg groups, partial responders were among the patients with the lowest normalized peripheral clonal expansion, particularly in CD8+ T cells. After ivuxolimab, more expanded clones were found on average in CD8+ T cells than in CD4+ T cells. Low levels of normalized T-cell clonal expansion were also seen in some patients who did not respond.

Worth noting for this clone: Its antigen specificity is not known. No much larger clone is present one base from it, and per-base qualities are unavailable.

The trial excluded patients who had a history of autoimmune disease or who were on systemic immunosuppression. Peripheral blood for TCR sequencing was collected from all dose cohorts at baseline, on cycle 4 day 1, and on cycle 7 day 1. Samples came from an open-label, multicenter, first-in-human phase I dose-escalation trial of ivuxolimab. Adults with locally advanced or metastatic melanoma, renal cell carcinoma, hepatocellular carcinoma or head and neck squamous cell carcinoma were enrolled in the trial. Before TCR sequencing, CD4+ T cells and CD8+ T cells were sorted from peripheral blood as separate populations. Specimen: CD4+ or CD8+ T cells sorted from blood, collected in a trial of the OX40 agonist ivuxolimab. The clonotype was recovered from an adult with an advanced solid tumor such as melanoma, head and neck, liver or kidney cancer.

The bases are TGCGCCGTAACACTCTATAGCGGACACACCGGGGAGCTGTTTTTT. Translated, it reads CAVTLYSGHTGELFF. The chain employs TRBV23-1 and TRBJ2-2; a weak D assignment points to TRBD2 (6 bases agree). TRBV23-1 is an open reading frame whose function is uncertain. Reading from cysteine to phenylalanine, the CDR3 counts 15 amino acids. Only the CDR3 part of the read is kept: 45 bases, read in frame from the first base. Trimming costs V 11 bases and J 3 bases, and their ends lie 19 bases apart.